These 21 T cell receptor beta chains came from one sample sequenced in a study of blood T cell repertoires in COVID-19. The table came from immunoSEQ multiplex PCR; TCRdb's copy has only in-frame clones and leaves some out. The data hold about 300,000 clones, with approximately 89% observed a single time. The sample taken for sequencing was PBMCs or T cells enriched from blood (not recorded which). These receptors originate from a woman aged 45 to 65 who had been exposed to COVID-19.

The chain carries TRBV7-9 and TRBJ2-3; 10 nucleotides agree with TRBD1. Germline trimming cut 10 bases from V and 0 bases from J; bases unmatched to any gene: 7. The CDR3 has 15 residues. Germline CDR1 SEHNR, CDR2 FQNEAQ (reference sequence). CDR3 in amino acids: CATARQGASTDTQYF. The CDR3 DNA reads TGTGCCACCGCTAGACAGGGGGCTAGCACAGATACGCAGTATTTT. The full variable domain, in which reference TRBV7-9 and TRBJ2-3 provide the parts outside the CDR3, is DTGVSQNPRHKITKRGQNVTFRCDPISEHNRLYWYRQTLGQGPEFLTYFQNEAQLEKSRLLSDRFSAERPKGSFSTLEIQRTEQGDSAMYLCATARQGASTDTQYFGPGTRLTVL.

V gene TRBV4-1 combines with J gene TRBJ1-5; D possibly corresponds to TRBD1 (6 bases). Germline CDR1 reads MGHRA; CDR2 reads YSYEKL. The CDR3 contains 16 residues. Trimming removed 0 bases at V and 3 bases at J, with 12 bases between. The CDR3 bases are TGCGCCAGCAGCCAAGACGATGGACAGAACAATCAGCCCCAGCATTTT. Protein sequence: CASSQDDGQNNQPQHF.

J is TRBJ2-1 and V is TRBV7-9; TRBD2 is a possible D gene (6 bases). From germline, CDR1 is SEHNR and CDR2 FQNEAQ (reference sequence). The V end lost 3 bases, the J end lost 6 bases, and 12 bases lay between the germline ends. This CDR3 is built from 14 residues. The CDR3 DNA sequence: TGTGCCAGCAGCTTCCCTGGGACTGTCAATGAGCAGTTCTTC. This codes for CASSFPGTVNEQFF.

V usage is TRBV5-1 and J usage is TRBJ1-2, with TRBD1 identical over 7 bases. Germline V gene data show CDR1 as SGHRS and CDR2 as YFSETQ. V was pared by 0 bases and J by 4 bases, with 3 bases of the junction left unmatched. The CDR3 totals 14 residues. This chain's CDR3 is CASSLGSGGYGYTF. DNA of the CDR3: TGCGCCAGCAGCTTGGGATCAGGGGGCTATGGCTACACCTTC.

The chain links TRBV9 to TRBJ1-2; possibly TRBD1 for D (5 bases). There are 14 residues in the CDR3. The V end was cut by 0 bases, the J end by 9 bases, with 15 bases between. From germline, CDR1 is SGDLS and CDR2 YYNGEE. CDR3 protein: CASSVATQGSSYTF. CDR3 sequence (DNA): TGTGCCAGCAGCGTAGCTACGCAGGGTTCCAGCTACACCTTC.

The rearrangement links TRBV19 to TRBJ1-6, with D unclear. This CDR3 is 12 amino acids long. Trimming cost V 5 bases and J 7 bases, with 6 bases left between them. Germline CDR1 and CDR2: LNHDA and SQIVND (reference sequence). For the CDR3, the DNA is TGTGCCAGTAGTGGTCGGAATTCACCCCTCCACTTT. This encodes CASSGRNSPLHF.

The chain has TRBV18 and TRBJ1-2; D not certain. The V end lost 2 bases, the J end lost 2 bases, and 15 bases lay between the germline ends. From germline, CDR1 is KGHSH and CDR2 LQKENI. CDR3 length: 16 residues. The CDR3 reads CASSPDRVPPNYGYTF. The CDR3 bases are TGTGCCAGCTCACCAGATCGGGTCCCGCCCAACTATGGCTACACCTTC.

The gene calls are TRBV2 and TRBJ1-5; TRBD1 matches 9 bases. V shed 1 base and J 8 bases; nucleotides not matched to a gene: 6. There are 15 residues in the CDR3. Germline CDR1 reads SNHLY; CDR2 reads FYNNEI. The CDR3 protein is CASSEGQGVGKPQHF. Written as DNA, the CDR3 is TGTGCCAGCAGTGAAGGACAGGGGGTTGGGAAGCCCCAGCATTTT.

The chain links TRBV7-2 to TRBJ1-6; 8 nucleotides align to TRBD1. The CDR3 has 16 residues. V shed 5 bases, J shed 7 bases, and the junction held 10 bases outside the gene matches. The germline CDR1 and CDR2 sequences are SGHTA and FQGNSA. The CDR3 protein is CASSPARQGQNSPLHF. CDR3 nucleotides: TGTGCCAGCAGCCCTGCCCGACAGGGGCAGAATTCACCCCTCCACTTT. Variable domain in full (rest from reference TRBV7-2 and TRBJ1-6): GAGVSQSPSNKVTEKGKDVELRCDPISGHTALYWYRQSLGQGLEFLIYFQGNSAPDKSGLPSDRFSAERTGGSVSTLTIQRTQQEDSAVYLCASSPARQGQNSPLHFGNGTRLTVT.

The chain couples TRBV2 to TRBJ1-3; D remains unclear. The V end lost 5 bases, the J end lost 0 bases, and 11 bases lay between the germline ends. This CDR3 has 15 residues. Germline lookup yields CDR1 SNHLY and CDR2 FYNNEI. The CDR3 bases are TGTGCCAGCAGTCCAATGCGGGCCTCTGGAAACACCATATATTTT. This sequence encodes CASSPMRASGNTIYF.

The chain recombines TRBV7-9 with TRBJ2-5; TRBD1 is a possible D gene (5 bases). This CDR3 contains 14 residues. V lost 4 bases and J 5 bases, leaving 14 bases between the germline ends. Germline CDR1 SEHNR, CDR2 FQNEAQ (reference sequence). The CDR3 loop is CASSSDDSWETQYF. CDR3 DNA sequence: TGTGCCAGCAGCTCCGATGACAGCTGGGAGACCCAGTACTTC.

CDR3 in DNA: TGTGCCAGCAGTCAACCGCGGGACTCCCCCTACGAGCAGTACTTC. Residues: CASSQPRDSPYEQYF. The chain links TRBV27 to TRBJ2-7, with D perhaps TRBD2 (6 bases). The CDR3 runs to 15 residues. Trimming stripped 5 bases from V and 2 bases from J, with 16 bases between. Germline CDR1 MNHEY, CDR2 SMNVEV (reference sequence).

This clone was detected only a few times. V and J are TRBV15 and TRBJ2-7; 8 bases fit TRBD1. Germline V gene sequence: CDR1 LNHNV, CDR2 YYDKDF (reference sequence). The CDR3 loop spans 15 amino acids. Losses at the gene ends were 1 base for V and 4 bases for J; bases not matched to a gene: 6. The CDR3: CATSRGVQGAYEQYF. DNA for the CDR3: TGTGCCACCAGCAGAGGAGTCCAGGGGGCTTACGAGCAGTACTTC.

This chain joins TRBV27 and TRBJ1-1; D is unclear. CDR1 is MNHEY, CDR2 SMNVEV, per germline (reference sequence). The CDR3 covers 14 residues. V shed 0 bases and J shed 1 base, with 6 bases lying between them. The CDR3 DNA reads as TGTGCCAGCAGTTTATCCACAGCGAACACTGAAGCTTTCTTT. This encodes CASSLSTANTEAFF.

V is TRBV9 and J is TRBJ2-7, with TRBD1 matching over 10 bases. Germline V gene data show CDR1 as SGDLS and CDR2 as YYNGEE. This CDR3 contains 16 residues. The ends lost 3 bases at V and 2 bases at J; junction bases unmatched: 8. CDR3 nucleotide sequence: TGTGCCAGCAGCGCAGACAGGGGGCGGACCCCCTACGAGCAGTACTTC. Translated, it gives CASSADRGRTPYEQYF.

This chain connects TRBV2 to TRBJ2-7; D might be TRBD2 (5 bases). V lost 2 bases to trimming and J lost 3 bases, with 11 bases between them. This CDR3 comprises 14 residues. Germline V CDR1 and CDR2: SNHLY, FYNNEI. CDR3 sequence: CASSESPGDYEQYF. The CDR3 DNA reads as TGTGCCAGCAGTGAAAGTCCCGGGGACTACGAGCAGTACTTC.

The DNA for the CDR3 is TGTGCCAGCAGTTACTCCCGACTATACAATGAGCAGTTCTTC. Protein product: CASSYSRLYNEQFF. The rearrangement uses TRBV6-2 or TRBV6-3 and TRBJ2-1; D may be TRBD2 (5 bases). The CDR3 runs 14 residues. Germline CDR1 and CDR2: MNHEY and SVGEGT. Trimming shortened V by 0 bases and J by 4 bases, and 7 bases separated the two germline ends.

This chain links TRBV3-1 (or the pseudogene TRBV3-2) with TRBJ2-3; D not certain. This CDR3 has 11 amino acids. V was cut by 1 base and J by 8 bases, with 4 bases left in between. CDR1 LGHDT and CDR2 YNNKEL come from the germline V gene (reference sequence). For the CDR3, the DNA is TGTGCCAGCAGCCAAGCAGGTACGCAGTATTTT. It codes for CASSQAGTQYF.

CDR3 DNA: TGTGCCAGCAGCCGCAGGACAGGGCGAGATACGCAGTATTTT. Translating it yields CASSRRTGRDTQYF. The rearrangement uses TRBV25-1 and TRBJ2-3; 8 bases agree with TRBD1. Trimming at V came to 6 bases and at J to 5 bases, leaving 7 bases not matched to a gene. There are 14 residues in the CDR3. CDR1 MGHDK and CDR2 SYGVNS come from the germline V gene.

The J gene is TRBJ2-1, the V gene TRBV5-1; 10 bases fit TRBD2. V shed 4 bases and J 8 bases; nucleotides not matched to a gene: 9. This CDR3 has 15 amino acids. Per germline, CDR1 SGHRS and CDR2 YFSETQ. In DNA, the CDR3 is TGCGCCAGCAGCCCCCAGCGGGGGGGCGTGGATGAGCAGTTCTTC. Protein: CASSPQRGGVDEQFF.

The chain joins TRBV18 to TRBJ2-3; 7 nucleotides line up with TRBD2. The CDR3 is made up of 14 amino acids. Per the germline V gene, CDR1 is KGHSH and CDR2 is LQKENI. The V segment lost 3 bases and the J segment 1 base; nucleotides outside the gene matches: 1. CDR3 sequence reads: CASSPGGGTDTQYF. CDR3 sequence (DNA): TGTGCCAGCTCACCGGGGGGGGGCACAGATACGCAGTATTTT.